This TCR beta chain was sequenced during a study of regulatory T cells in long-lasting Graves disease. Time point noted: persistent/refractory GD, antithyroid drugs over 5 years with positive TRAb. Construction of the TCR library relied on RNA isolated from PBMCs. Staff drew nine milliliters of peripheral blood into EDTA tubes. Regarding the study as a whole: Segments TRBV28, TRBJ1-2 and TRBJ2-5 showed preferential usage in persistent disease. The work looked only at peripheral blood and did not look at thyroid tissue.

Through Arm-PCR of CDR3 regions and iRepertoire HTBI primers, TCR beta libraries were built. TCRdb recomputed calls from the multiplex PCR reads with MiXCR, one row per CDR3 protein. Counted here are about 460,000 distinct CDR3 sequences, under 25% occurring once; the ten biggest clones make up about an eighth. This CDR3 has 16 residues. In its sample, this clonotype was seen many times. What it binds is unknown. A read error may produce the germline difference seen at one junction end. The input for sequencing was peripheral blood mononuclear cells (PBMCs), taken when the disease was refractory, from a patient treated with antithyroid drugs. This sequence was found in a female donor with Graves disease. This chain connects TRBV12-3 or TRBV12-4 to TRBJ2-5; D possibly corresponds to TRBD2 (6 bases). The CDR3 protein is CASSLAGTPFRETQYF. CDR3 coding DNA: TGTGCCAGCAGTCTAGCCGGGACTCCTTTCCGGGAGACCCAGTACTTC.